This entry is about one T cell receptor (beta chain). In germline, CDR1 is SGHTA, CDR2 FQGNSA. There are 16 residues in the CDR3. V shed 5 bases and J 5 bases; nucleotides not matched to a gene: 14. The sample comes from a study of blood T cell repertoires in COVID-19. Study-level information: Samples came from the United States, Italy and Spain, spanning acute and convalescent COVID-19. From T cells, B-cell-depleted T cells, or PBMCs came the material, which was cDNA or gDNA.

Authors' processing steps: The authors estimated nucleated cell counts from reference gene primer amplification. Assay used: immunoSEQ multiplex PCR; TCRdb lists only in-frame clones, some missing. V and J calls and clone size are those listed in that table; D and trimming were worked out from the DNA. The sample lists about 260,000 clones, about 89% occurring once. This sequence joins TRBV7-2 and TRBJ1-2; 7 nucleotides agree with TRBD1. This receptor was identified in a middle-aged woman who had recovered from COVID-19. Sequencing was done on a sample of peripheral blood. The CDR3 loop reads CASSPRQGFSGYGYTF. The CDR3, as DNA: TGTGCCAGCAGCCCGAGACAGGGCTTCTCAGGGTATGGCTACACCTTC.